This T cell receptor (beta chain) was recorded in a study of identical twins. Study results and caveats: Cross-sectional statistical analysis, not tracking of the same donors, underpinned the conclusions.

In its sample, this clonotype was seen once. The target antigen is unknown. Per germline, CDR1 MDHEN and CDR2 SYDVKM. The germline V and J ends were trimmed by 1 base and 0 bases, with 8 bases remaining between them. The CDR3 contains 15 residues. In TCRdb, the 5' RACE reads were re-called with MiXCR into one record per CDR3 protein. The sample includes around 1.7 million distinct CDR3 sequences, less than 40% of them seen just once. The TCR was taken from a newborn girl in good health. The sample consisted of cord blood. The chain recombines TRBV28 with TRBJ2-3; D remains ambiguous. The CDR3 sequence is CASSLLTDSTDTQYF. CDR3 coding DNA: TGTGCCAGCAGTTTATTAACAGACAGCACAGATACGCAGTATTTT. Full variable domain (rest looked up from reference TRBV28 and TRBJ2-3): DVKVTQSSRYLVKRTGEKVFLECVQDMDHENMFWYRQDPGLGLRLIYFSYDVKMKEKGDIPEGYSVSREKKERFSLILESASTNQTSMYLCASSLLTDSTDTQYFGPGTRLTVL.